This T cell receptor beta chain was sequenced in a study of T cell repertoires in cytomegalovirus infection. Study at large: Recently identified HLA-C-restricted CMV epitopes were among the peptides used.

TCRdb re-derived calls from the reads in MiXCR, one entry per CDR3 protein. Here the sample spans about 700,000 distinct CDR3 sequences, around 32% being singletons. The V end was cut by 5 bases, the J end by 1 base, with 17 bases between. This CDR3 contains 16 residues. Germline loops: CDR1 SEHNR, CDR2 FQNEAQ (reference sequence). This clonotype was seen a few times. Its antigen is unidentified. V gene TRBV7-9 combines with J gene TRBJ1-1, with D possibly being TRBD1 (5 bases). The sample consisted of cultured PBMCs, taken from culture after CMV antigen stimulation. The clonotype comes from a human donor in good health (CMV status not recorded). Some clones in this sample may be carry-over from other donors' samples. The CDR3 region is CASSRIDSQGNTEAFF. DNA of the CDR3: TGTGCCAGCAGCCGTATAGACTCCCAGGGGAACACTGAAGCTTTCTTT.